The next 18 T cell receptor beta chains were all read from a single sample in a study of graft-versus-host responses after intestinal transplantation. These receptors lack a known antigen. TCRdb's copy holds only in-frame clones and misses some; the assay was immunoSEQ multiplex PCR. The profile covers just under 90,000 clones, with roughly four fifths appearing a single time and 17% taken by the ten largest. Material: unstimulated CD8+ T cells sorted from spleen or lymph node cells, obtained before intestinal transplant. These TCRs come from a human donor who received an intestinal transplant.

This chain connects TRBV28 to TRBJ1-2; 9 bases map to TRBD1. J was trimmed by 5 bases and V by 3 bases; bases with no gene match: 7. CDR3 length: 15 amino acids. Germline lookup yields CDR1 MDHEN and CDR2 SYDVKM. DNA for the CDR3: TGTGCCAGCAGTTTTTGGACAGGGGTTTGGTATGGCTACACCTTC. Translation gives CASSFWTGVWYGYTF.

The chain links TRBV5-1 to TRBJ2-2; 9 bases map to TRBD1. The CDR3 is made up of 15 amino acids. CDR1 and CDR2 from the germline V gene are SGHRS and YFSETQ. The V and J ends lost 1 base and 6 bases, in that order; junction bases with no gene match: 4. The CDR3, as DNA: TGCGCCAGCAGCTTGTTGGACAGGGGTCCCGGGGAGCTGTTTTTT. It is translated as CASSLLDRGPGELFF. Using reference TRBV5-1 and TRBJ2-2 for the parts outside the CDR3, the full variable domain is KAGVTQTPRYLIKTRGQQVTLSCSPISGHRSVSWYQQTPGQGLQFLFEYFSETQRNKGNFPGRFSGRQFSNSRSEMNVSTLELGDSALYLCASSLLDRGPGELFFGEGSRLTVL.

The rearrangement uses TRBV4-1 and TRBJ2-2; D not certain. Trimming left V 4 bases short and J 1 base short, with 4 bases between. In germline, CDR1 is MGHRA, CDR2 YSYEKL. This CDR3 comprises 13 residues. The CDR3 DNA reads TGCGCCAGCAGCCTCAAGAACACCGGGGAGCTGTTTTTT. This sequence encodes CASSLKNTGELFF.

V gene TRBV10-3 combines with J gene TRBJ1-2, with 8 nucleotides matching TRBD1. Germline V gene data show CDR1 as ENHRY and CDR2 as SYGVKD. CDR3 length: 15 amino acids. The trim removed 6 bases at V and 4 bases at J, leaving 10 bases unmatched. CDR3 sequence reads: CAISRWTGLVYGYTF. The CDR3 bases are TGTGCCATCAGCCGCTGGACAGGGTTGGTCTATGGCTACACCTTC.

V usage is TRBV2 and J usage is TRBJ1-5; D unclear. Germline CDR1 SNHLY, CDR2 FYNNEI. There are 15 residues in the CDR3. The V end was cut by 8 bases, the J end by 0 bases, with 14 bases between. Written as DNA, the CDR3 is TGTGCCAGCGGTGTGACGGAGGCTAGCAATCAGCCCCAGCATTTT. Its protein is CASGVTEASNQPQHF.

This rearrangement joins TRBV30 to TRBJ2-7; 10 nucleotides agree with TRBD2. From germline, CDR1 is GTSNPN and CDR2 SVGIG (reference sequence). V was clipped by 0 bases and J by 0 bases; unmatched bases: 2. This CDR3 has 15 amino acids. The chain's CDR3 is CAWSVSSGSSYEQYF. CDR3 sequence (DNA): TGTGCCTGGAGTGTCTCTAGCGGGAGCTCCTACGAGCAGTACTTC.

The chain links TRBV27 to TRBJ1-6; D gene ambiguous. V lost 3 bases, J lost 10 bases, and 10 bases lay in between. Germline values: CDR1 MNHEY, CDR2 SMNVEV (reference sequence). The CDR3 covers 13 residues. The DNA of the CDR3 is TGTGCCAGCAGTTTCGCGGCGGAATCACCCCTCCACTTT. It encodes CASSFAAESPLHF.

V and J are TRBV6-5 and TRBJ1-2; no clear D. Germline CDR1 is MNHEY and CDR2 is SVGAGI. This CDR3 is built from 13 residues. The V and J ends lost 7 bases and 0 bases respectively, with 9 bases between them. The CDR3 protein is CASNGKANYGYTF. CDR3 DNA sequence: TGTGCCAGCAATGGGAAAGCTAACTATGGCTACACCTTC.

This clone is a singleton in its sample. The chain couples TRBV6-4 to TRBJ2-3; no definite D call. Germline CDR1 reads MRHNA; CDR2 reads SNTAGT. The ends were cut back, 4 bases at V and 2 bases at J, with 7 bases in the middle. The CDR3 is 13 amino acids. This chain's CDR3 is CASSGKDTDTQYF. In DNA form, the CDR3 reads TGTGCCAGCAGTGGGAAGGACACAGATACGCAGTATTTT.

This rearrangement joins TRBV4-1 to TRBJ1-1, with D tentatively TRBD1 (6 bases). CDR1 MGHRA and CDR2 YSYEKL come from the germline V gene. The V end was cut by 1 base, the J end by 0 bases, with 15 bases between. CDR3 length equals 17 residues. Here the CDR3 DNA reads TGCGCCAGCAGCCAAGCCGACAGGTCCACCATGAACACTGAAGCTTTCTTT. This gives the protein CASSQADRSTMNTEAFF.

The chain combines TRBV2 with TRBJ1-5; 10 positions agree with TRBD1. CDR3 size: 19 residues. The germline V gene encodes CDR1 SNHLY and CDR2 FYNNEI. Losses at the gene ends were 4 bases for V and 1 base for J; bases not matched to a gene: 13. The CDR3: CASSGGRDRGIISNQPQHF. In nucleotides, the CDR3 is TGTGCCAGCAGTGGGGGGCGGGACAGGGGCATAATAAGCAATCAGCCCCAGCATTTT.

The chain has TRBV29-1 and TRBJ2-1; possibly TRBD2 for D (7 bases). The CDR3 sequence is 17 residues long. CDR1 SQVTM and CDR2 ANQGSEA come from the germline V gene. The V end lost 0 bases, the J end lost 0 bases, and 15 bases lay between the germline ends. CDR3 residues: CSVEDVGGASSYNEQFF. CDR3 coding DNA: TGCAGCGTTGAAGATGTAGGGGGGGCTAGCTCCTACAATGAGCAGTTCTTC.

The CDR3 DNA reads TGTGCCAGCAGTTATACGGGACAGGGCTACGAGCAGTACTTC. Protein sequence: CASSYTGQGYEQYF. The chain combines TRBV6-5 with TRBJ2-5; TRBD1 aligns across 9 bases. The DNA end is a closer match to TRBJ2-7, so the J assignment may be wrong. Per the germline V gene, CDR1 is MNHEY and CDR2 is SVGAGI. The CDR3 loop spans 14 amino acids.

This clone appeared once. The J gene is TRBJ2-7, the V gene TRBV5-1; D might be TRBD2 (5 bases). V lost 2 bases and J 5 bases, leaving 11 bases between the germline ends. The CDR3 covers 13 residues. Germline assignment: CDR1 SGHRS and CDR2 YFSETQ. CDR3 in DNA: TGCGCCAGCAGCTTAACTAGTGGGAACGAGCAGTACTTC. This encodes CASSLTSGNEQYF.

The J gene is TRBJ1-5, the V gene TRBV19; no definite D call. The V and J ends lost 5 bases and 2 bases respectively, with 10 bases between them. Germline V CDR1 and CDR2: LNHDA, SQIVND (reference sequence). This CDR3 has 14 residues. CDR3 sequence reads: CASSVSRGNQPQHF. The CDR3 DNA sequence: TGTGCCAGTAGTGTATCAAGGGGCAATCAGCCCCAGCATTTT. Looking up the rest from reference TRBV19 and TRBJ1-5 gives the full variable domain: DGGITQSPKYLFRKEGQNVTLSCEQNLNHDAMYWYRQDPGQGLRLIYYSQIVNDFQKGDIAEGYSVSREKKESFPLTVTSAQKNPTAFYLCASSVSRGNQPQHFGDGTRLSIL.

The chain carries TRBV27 and TRBJ2-1; 13 positions agree with TRBD2. CDR1 and CDR2 (germline): MNHEY, SMNVEV (reference sequence). V shed 3 bases, J shed 4 bases, and the junction held 6 bases outside the gene matches. The CDR3 totals 17 residues. CDR3 nucleotides: TGTGCCAGCAGTTTTCTACTAGCGGGAGGGTTATACAATGAGCAGTTCTTC. Protein sequence: CASSFLLAGGLYNEQFF.

This rearrangement joins TRBV10-2 to TRBJ2-4; TRBD2 matches 7 bases. The CDR3 runs 13 residues. After removal of 7 bases from V and 9 bases from J, the junction contained 9 bases not matched to a gene. Looked up from germline, CDR1 is WSHSY and CDR2 is SAAADI. CDR3 region: CASTLWGGIIQYF. The CDR3 DNA sequence: TGCGCCAGCACCCTATGGGGAGGGATCATTCAGTACTTC.

This rearrangement joins TRBV7-2 to TRBJ2-1; D is uncertain. Germline-derived CDR1 and CDR2 are SGHTA and FQGNSA. CDR3 size: 11 residues. Trimming removed 5 bases at V and 8 bases at J, with 7 bases between. CDR3 residues: CASSRTYEQFF. For the CDR3, the DNA is TGTGCCAGCAGCCGGACGTATGAGCAGTTCTTC.